The source of this TCR beta chain is a study of blood T cell repertoires in COVID-19. Background on the study: Sites in the United States, Italy and Spain provided acute and convalescent COVID-19 samples. Nucleic acid was either cDNA or gDNA, and it came from T cells, B-cell-depleted T cells, or PBMCs.

The table lists this clone with a few counts. Study processing details: Reference gene primer amplification in the assay estimated nucleated cell counts. Produced via immunoSEQ multiplex PCR; TCRdb's table is partial and in-frame only. V and J calls and clone size are as listed in that table; D and trimming were resolved from the DNA. Among around 160,000 clones listed, around 89% were seen once. Per the germline V gene, CDR1 is LGHDT and CDR2 is YNNKEL (reference sequence). This CDR3 is built from 14 residues. Trimming cost V 3 bases and J 1 base, with 9 bases left between them. Sequencing was performed on peripheral blood. J is TRBJ1-1 and V is TRBV3-1 (or the pseudogene TRBV3-2); no clear D gene. This clonotype was sampled from a man between 18 and 35 years old with COVID-19, enrolled during active disease. CDR3 sequence reads: CASSQRETNTEAFF. The CDR3 coding sequence is TGTGCCAGCAGCCAGAGGGAAACGAACACTGAAGCTTTCTTT.